One and the same sample provided the 21 T cell receptor beta chains below, sequenced in a study of blood T cell repertoires in COVID-19 (dated by TCRdb to the early 2020s). Library preparation employed the immunoSEQ multiplex PCR assay. TCRdb stores this immuneACCESS table with in-frame sequences only. Part of the clones is absent; in the studies checked, under half of the shortfall reflects unresolved V genes, and no reason is known for the rest. Here the sample has a few hundred thousand clones; 80% to 90% occur a single time. In total, the top ten clones hold just under 20% of the sample. The material sequenced was peripheral blood. These receptors were collected from a young man with active or convalescent COVID-19.

The chain couples TRBV30 to TRBJ1-1; 10 bases align to TRBD1. The CDR3 runs to 13 residues. V lost 5 bases, J lost 7 bases, and 7 bases stayed unmatched. Germline V gene data show CDR1 as GTSNPN and CDR2 as SVGIG (reference sequence). The CDR3 nucleotides read TGTGCCTGGCAGAGACAGGGGGCGGTTGAAGCTTTCTTT. Protein: CAWQRQGAVEAFF.

The J gene is TRBJ1-3, the V gene TRBV25-1; no clear D gene. The CDR3 is 14 residues long. Trimming stripped 2 bases from V and 2 bases from J, with 7 bases between. Germline lookup yields CDR1 MGHDK and CDR2 SYGVNS. The CDR3 DNA sequence: TGTGCCAGCAGTGAAGGAGAAGCTGGAAACACCATATATTTT. Protein: CASSEGEAGNTIYF.

The rearrangement joins TRBV18 to TRBJ1-4; possibly TRBD1 for D (6 bases). Looked up from germline, CDR1 is KGHSH and CDR2 is LQKENI. The CDR3 length is 16 residues. Trimming took off 6 bases at V and 0 bases at J, with 14 bases between the two ends. CDR3 bases: TGTGCCAGCTCGGCATTACAGGGTGCAACTAATGAAAAACTGTTTTTT. Amino acid sequence: CASSALQGATNEKLFF.

The J gene is TRBJ2-7, the V gene TRBV6-8, with 14 bases aligning to TRBD2. The CDR3 is made up of 18 amino acids. CDR1 is MNHGY, CDR2 SAAAGT, per germline. V was clipped by 5 bases and J by 2 bases; unmatched bases: 11. The CDR3 DNA sequence: TGTGCCAGCAGTGATGGGACTAGCGGGAGCGCTCCTACCTACGAGCAGTACTTC. Translation: CASSDGTSGSAPTYEQYF.

The V call is TRBV20-1, the J call TRBJ1-1, with D unresolved. The germline CDR1 and CDR2 sequences are DFQATT and SNEGSKA (reference sequence). With 6 bases removed from V and 2 bases from J, the gap between germline ends came to 7 bases. The CDR3 covers 11 residues. The CDR3 reads CSAFSNTEAFF. The CDR3 region has the DNA TGCAGTGCCTTTTCTAACACTGAAGCTTTCTTT.

The chain carries TRBV5-1 and TRBJ1-5, with D unresolved. V lost 0 bases and J lost 5, with 9 bases in between. Looked up from germline, CDR1 is SGHRS and CDR2 is YFSETQ. The CDR3 is made up of 14 amino acids. CDR3 DNA: TGCGCCAGCAGCTTGGATGGCCCCGATCAGCCCCAGCATTTT. As protein: CASSLDGPDQPQHF.

This chain links TRBV23-1 with TRBJ2-1, with a weak D call TRBD1 (5 bases). TRBV23-1 is annotated as an ORF whose role is uncertain. The CDR3 runs 16 residues. V was cut by 10 bases and J by 0 bases, with 19 bases left in between. DNA for the CDR3: TGCGCCATCAACCCCGACCTTGACAGCTCCTACAATGAGCAGTTCTTC. Amino acids: CAINPDLDSSYNEQFF.

The J gene is TRBJ1-2, the V gene TRBV4-1; 12 nucleotides agree with TRBD1. Per germline, CDR1 MGHRA and CDR2 YSYEKL. The CDR3 runs to 14 residues. V lost 3 bases, J lost 8 bases, and 4 bases stayed unmatched. The DNA for the CDR3 is TGCGCCAGCAGCCAGGGGACAGGGGGCTCCGGCTACACCTTC. Protein: CASSQGTGGSGYTF.

CDR3 sequence: CASSRYRGNEQFF. The CDR3 bases are TGTGCCAGCAGTCGGTACAGGGGAAATGAGCAGTTCTTC. The V call is TRBV7-2, the J call TRBJ2-1, with 7 bases that match TRBD1. The CDR3 is 13 residues long. V was clipped by 6 bases and J by 7 bases; unmatched bases: 6. The germline gives CDR1 SGHTA, CDR2 FQGNSA.

The V gene is TRBV28, the J gene TRBJ2-6; TRBD1 agrees at 9 bases. The CDR3 extends over 19 amino acids. The junction had 10 bases not matched to a gene; V was cut back by 4 bases and J by 0 bases. Germline V gene sequence: CDR1 MDHEN, CDR2 SYDVKM. The CDR3 DNA follows: TGTGCCAGCAGTTATTTTCGGGGGACAGGGTTCTCTGGGGCCAACGTCCTGACTTTC. Its translation is CASSYFRGTGFSGANVLTF.

The rearrangement uses TRBV9 and TRBJ1-1; D is uncertain. This CDR3 is 15 amino acids long. Germline V gene sequence: CDR1 SGDLS, CDR2 YYNGEE. Trimming took off 3 bases at V and 2 bases at J, with 14 bases between the two ends. CDR3 region: CASSAIVSGNTEAFF. As DNA, the CDR3 is TGTGCCAGCAGCGCCATTGTTAGTGGTAACACTGAAGCTTTCTTT.

The chain combines TRBV19 with TRBJ1-5; D remains unclear. The germline V gene encodes CDR1 LNHDA and CDR2 SQIVND (reference sequence). Trimming stripped 7 bases from V and 0 bases from J, with 16 bases between. This CDR3 has 16 residues. The DNA for the CDR3 is TGTGCCAGTACGCCGCTATCGACTTATAGCAATCAGCCCCAGCATTTT. As protein: CASTPLSTYSNQPQHF.

The genes are TRBV28 and TRBJ1-2; D remains ambiguous. The V gene's germline CDR1 is MDHEN and CDR2 SYDVKM. V was pared by 2 bases and J by 2 bases, with 6 bases between. This CDR3 is built from 13 residues. The CDR3 reads CASSLPQNYGYTF. The CDR3 DNA follows: TGTGCCAGCAGTTTACCGCAGAACTATGGCTACACCTTC.

This clone was recorded only once. The chain couples TRBV7-2 to TRBJ1-5; D not certain. Trimming left V 4 bases short and J 2 bases short, with 9 bases between. This CDR3 has 14 amino acids. The germline gives CDR1 SGHTA, CDR2 FQGNSA. The CDR3 reads CASSSNHGNQPQHF. CDR3 in DNA: TGTGCCAGCAGCTCTAATCACGGCAATCAGCCCCAGCATTTT.

The genes are TRBV18 and TRBJ2-2, with D perhaps matching TRBD1 (5 bases). The CDR3 runs to 15 residues. Germline assignment: CDR1 KGHSH and CDR2 LQKENI. The V end lost 3 bases, the J end lost 7 bases, and 15 bases lay between the germline ends. The CDR3 coding sequence is TGTGCCAGCTCACCGCCAAAGCAGGGTATCGGGGAGCTGTTTTTT. Its translation is CASSPPKQGIGELFF.

CDR3 in amino acids: CASSQERGSEQFF. The CDR3 DNA reads TGCGCCAGCAGCCAAGAGAGGGGGAGTGAGCAGTTCTTC. The V gene is TRBV4-1, the J gene TRBJ2-1; maybe TRBD1 (6 bases). Trimming cost V 0 bases and J 9 bases, with 9 bases left between them. Per the germline V gene, CDR1 is MGHRA and CDR2 is YSYEKL. CDR3 length: 13 residues.

V gene TRBV6-1 combines with J gene TRBJ1-2; D perhaps matches TRBD1 (6 bases). There are 15 residues in the CDR3. Trimming removed 5 bases at V and 3 bases at J, with 16 bases between. Germline CDR1 and CDR2: MNHNS and SASEGT. CDR3 residues: CASSNARQVYYGYTF. CDR3 sequence (DNA): TGTGCCAGCAGTAACGCCAGACAGGTCTACTATGGCTACACCTTC.

In its sample, this clone was seen once. The J gene is TRBJ1-3, the V gene TRBV4-2; D uncertain. This CDR3 is 15 amino acids long. Germline values: CDR1 LGHNA, CDR2 YNFKEQ. V dropped 0 bases and J dropped 4 bases, with 10 bases sitting between them. The CDR3 protein is CASSQDEGLGNTIYF. The CDR3 DNA sequence: TGTGCCAGCAGCCAAGATGAGGGTCTCGGAAACACCATATATTTT.

The rearrangement uses TRBV19 and TRBJ2-7; 10 bases are a match to TRBD2. The CDR3 is 14 amino acids. CDR1 is LNHDA and CDR2 is SQIVND in the germline V gene (reference sequence). With 7 bases clipped from V and 7 bases from J, the junction kept 10 bases outside the gene matches. CDR3 nucleotide sequence: TGTGCCAGTACCTCGACTAGCGGGTCTCAAGAGCAGTACTTC. It specifies CASTSTSGSQEQYF.

The chain combines TRBV2 with TRBJ1-6, with 7 bases aligning to TRBD1. The J segment lost 2 bases and the V segment lost 11 bases, leaving 12 bases of the junction unmatched. There are 16 residues in the CDR3. CDR1 and CDR2 (germline): SNHLY, FYNNEI. The CDR3: CAGSGQPGPYNSPLHF. Here the CDR3 DNA reads TGTGCCGGCTCGGGACAGCCGGGTCCCTATAATTCACCCCTCCACTTT. Supplemented by reference TRBV2 and TRBJ1-6, the full variable domain reads EPEVTQTPSHQVTQMGQEVILRCVPISNHLYFYWYRQILGQKVEFLVSFYNNEISEKSEIFDDQFSVERPDGSNFTLKIRSTKLEDSAMYFCAGSGQPGPYNSPLHFGNGTRLTVT.

J is TRBJ2-1 and V is TRBV7-2; 12 nucleotides align to TRBD2. Germline V lookup: CDR1 SGHTA, CDR2 FQGNSA. V shed 0 bases, J shed 8 bases, and the junction held 8 bases outside the gene matches. CDR3 length: 17 amino acids. The CDR3 loop is CASSLALLAGGPHEQFF. The CDR3 region has the DNA TGTGCCAGCAGCTTAGCCTTGCTAGCGGGGGGGCCACATGAGCAGTTCTTC.